This section outlines one T cell receptor beta chain sequence together with its context. Its antigen remains unknown. The data were taken from a study of radiotherapy plus CTLA-4 blockade in lung cancer. Clones were sequenced by immunoSEQ multiplex PCR, and TCRdb holds only the in-frame ones, with some missing. Of more than 90,000 clones listed, approximately 80% were seen once; the top ten hold over 20%. The CDR3 spans 18 residues. The germline V gene has CDR1 MDHEN and CDR2 SYDVKM. V was clipped by 2 bases and J by 2 bases; unmatched bases: 5. Lung cancer patients with chemo-refractory metastatic non-small-cell disease were given focal radiation plus CTLA-4 blockade with ipilimumab. Notes on the study in general: Reports state that early shifts in blood T cell clones, with interferon-beta, best predicted response. In blood, TCR clones derived from the tumor expanded after radiotherapy plus ipilimumab.

Sample: peripheral blood, taken from a patient treated with radiotherapy plus ipilimumab. The receptor comes from a human donor with non-small cell lung cancer that progressed on radiotherapy plus ipilimumab. J is TRBJ2-6 and V is TRBV28, with 11 bases aligning to TRBD1. The CDR3 is CASSLQGQGAPGANVLTF. The CDR3 DNA follows: TGTGCCAGCAGTTTACAAGGACAGGGGGCGCCTGGGGCCAACGTCCTGACTTTC.